In its sample, the clone carrying this T cell receptor (beta chain) was seen a few times. This sample stems from a study of glioma-infiltrating T cells after dendritic cell vaccination. Study at large: At biweekly intervals, patients got three intradermal dendritic cell vaccine injections.

In germline, CDR1 is SGHTS, CDR2 YDEGEE. V was pared by 4 bases and J by 0 bases, with 11 bases between. CDR3 length: 14 residues. Primers: 60 V beta forward and 13 J beta reverse. Libraries were prepared by immunoSEQ multiplex PCR; TCRdb keeps only in-frame clonotypes and omits some of them. There are about 100,000 clones in the sample; approximately 80% occur only once, and 5.4% lies in the top ten. The time point is: after dendritic cell vaccination, including at tumor progression/relapse. None of the glioblastoma patients had an isocitrate dehydrogenase mutation. PBMC sampling occurred before vaccination, two weeks after the third dose, and at progression.

The sequences come from blood, collected after dendritic cell vaccination. The chain uses TRBV5-8 and TRBJ2-7; the D gene is possibly TRBD2 (5 bases). The clonotype comes from a human donor with glioblastoma. This CDR3 reads CASSLVGGSYEQYF. CDR3 nucleotide sequence: TGTGCCAGCAGCCTTGTAGGAGGCTCCTACGAGCAGTACTTC.